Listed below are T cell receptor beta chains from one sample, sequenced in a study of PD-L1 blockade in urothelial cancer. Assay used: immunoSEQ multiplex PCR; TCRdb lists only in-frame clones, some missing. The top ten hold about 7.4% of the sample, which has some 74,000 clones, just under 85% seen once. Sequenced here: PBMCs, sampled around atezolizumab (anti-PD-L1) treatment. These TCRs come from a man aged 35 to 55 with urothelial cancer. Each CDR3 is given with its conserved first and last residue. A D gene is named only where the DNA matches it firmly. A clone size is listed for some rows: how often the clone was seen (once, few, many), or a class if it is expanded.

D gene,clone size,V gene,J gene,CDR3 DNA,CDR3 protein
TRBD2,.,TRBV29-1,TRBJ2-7,TGCAGCGTTGAAGCCCCGGGGGTACTAGCGTTCTACGAGCAGTACTTC,CSVEAPGVLAFYEQYF
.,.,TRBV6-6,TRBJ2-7,TGTGCCAGCAGTTACGTGGGGGCTCCCTACGAGCAGTACTTC,CASSYVGAPYEQYF
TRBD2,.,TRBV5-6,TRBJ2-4,TGTGCCAGCAGCTTGGAGCAAGCGGGAGATGACATTCAGTACTTC,CASSLEQAGDDIQYF
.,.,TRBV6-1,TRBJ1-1,TGTGCCAGCGCGGGATTCAGGAAAACTGAAGCTTTCTTT,CASAGFRKTEAFF
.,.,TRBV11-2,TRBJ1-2,TGTGCCAGCAGCCCGGGGGAATCTCCCTATGGCTACACCTTC,CASSPGESPYGYTF
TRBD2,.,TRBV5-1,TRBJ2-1,TGCGCCAGCAGCTTGCCGGGACTAGCGGGCCAGAATGAGCAGTTCTTC,CASSLPGLAGQNEQFF
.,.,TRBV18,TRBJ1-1,TGTGCCAGCTCAGACCAAGGGGGTGAAGCTTTCTTT,CASSDQGGEAFF
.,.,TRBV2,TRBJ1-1,TGTGCCAGCACCAGGGGGAACACTGAAGCTTTCTTT,CASTRGNTEAFF
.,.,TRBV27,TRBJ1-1,TGTGCCAGATTAAACAGCTGGATCAACCCGAACACTGAAGCTTTCTTT,CARLNSWINPNTEAFF
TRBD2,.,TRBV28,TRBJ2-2,TGTGCCAGCAGTTTACCCGGGAGCGGGGTCACCGGGGAGCTGTTTTTT,CASSLPGSGVTGELFF
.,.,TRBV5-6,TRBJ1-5,TGTGCCAGCAGTCGTAACTGGGGCCGGTTTAGCAATCAGCCCCAGCATTTT,CASSRNWGRFSNQPQHF
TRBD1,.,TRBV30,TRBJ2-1,TGTGCCTGGGGCCTAGCAGGGGGTTCTAGCAATGAGCAGTTCTTC,CAWGLAGGSSNEQFF
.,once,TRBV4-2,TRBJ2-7,TGTGCCAGCAGCCAAGTGGGGGGAGCGGGCGACTCCTACGAGCAGTACTTC,CASSQVGGAGDSYEQYF
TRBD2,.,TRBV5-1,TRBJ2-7,TGCGCCAGCAGCTCTGGGACTAGCGGGATCGCCTGGGAGCAGTACTTC,CASSSGTSGIAWEQYF
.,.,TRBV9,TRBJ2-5,TGTGCCAGCAGCGTGGGGGAGGTAATGGAGACCCAGTACTTC,CASSVGEVMETQYF
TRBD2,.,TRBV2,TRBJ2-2,TGTGCCAGCAGTGCCCCGGGACTAGCGGGCGGCACCGGGGAGCTGTTTTTT,CASSAPGLAGGTGELFF
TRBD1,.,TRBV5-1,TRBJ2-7,TGCGCCAGCAGCTTGGCCGGGACAGCCTCCTACGAGCAGTACTTC,CASSLAGTASYEQYF
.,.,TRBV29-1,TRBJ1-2,TGCAGCTCCCTCGGGGCAGGGGAAGGTTTAAACTATGGCTACACCTTC,CSSLGAGEGLNYGYTF
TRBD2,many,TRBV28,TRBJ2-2,TGTGCCAGCACCCCGGGACTAGCGGGTAAGGCCGGGGAGCTGTTTTTT,CASTPGLAGKAGELFF
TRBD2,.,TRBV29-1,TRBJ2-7,TGCAGCGTTGAGGGGACTAGCGGGAGGGCGTACGAGCAGTACTTC,CSVEGTSGRAYEQYF
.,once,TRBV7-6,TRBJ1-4,TGTGCCAGCAGCCCGATCATGGCAGGGACTTCAACTAATGAAAAACTGTTTTTT,CASSPIMAGTSTNEKLFF
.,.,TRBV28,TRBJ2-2,TGTGCCAGCAGTCCCAGGGCTTCGAACACCGGGGAGCTGTTTTTT,CASSPRASNTGELFF
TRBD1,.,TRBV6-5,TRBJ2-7,TGTGCCAGCAGTGTGCCCGGGACAGGGGGCTACGAGCAGTACTTC,CASSVPGTGGYEQYF
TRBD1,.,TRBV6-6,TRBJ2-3,TGTGCCAGTCGACGGACAGGGCGCACAGATACGCAGTATTTT,CASRRTGRTDTQYF
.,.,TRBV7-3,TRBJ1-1,TGTGCCAGCAGCCTAAGGCCGGAAGGGGCAGGGGATACTGAAGCTTTCTTT,CASSLRPEGAGDTEAFF
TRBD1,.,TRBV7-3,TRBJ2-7,TGTGCCAGCAGCCCTTCAGGGGGCGCCTACGAGCAGTACTTC,CASSPSGGAYEQYF
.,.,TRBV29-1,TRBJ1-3,TGCAGCGCCAGCGGGGCAGGGGACTCATCTGGAAACACCATATATTTT,CSASGAGDSSGNTIYF
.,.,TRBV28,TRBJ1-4,TGTGCCAGCAGTTTCGTCAGTCAAAATGAAAAACTGTTTTTT,CASSFVSQNEKLFF
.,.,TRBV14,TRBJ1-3,TGTGCCAGCAGCCAAGTAGGAGGAGGATACTCTGGAAACACCATATATTTT,CASSQVGGGYSGNTIYF
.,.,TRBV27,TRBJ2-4,TGTGCCAGCAGTTTTCGGGGTGGCAAAAACATTCAGTACTTC,CASSFRGGKNIQYF
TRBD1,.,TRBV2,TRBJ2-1,TGTGCCAGCATCCGGGACAGGGGCTACAATGAGCAGTTCTTC,CASIRDRGYNEQFF
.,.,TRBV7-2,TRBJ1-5,TGTGCCAGCAGCTTACCCTATAGCAATCAGCCCCAGCATTTT,CASSLPYSNQPQHF
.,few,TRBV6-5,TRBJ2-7,TGTGCCAGCAGTCAGTTCTACTCGGGAGAGCAGTACTTC,CASSQFYSGEQYF
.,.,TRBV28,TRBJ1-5,TGTGCCAGCAGCTCGGGGAGACAGCCCCAGCATTTT,CASSSGRQPQHF
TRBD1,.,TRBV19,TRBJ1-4,TGTGCCAGTAGGCCGACAGGGCTTAATGAAAAACTGTTTTTT,CASRPTGLNEKLFF
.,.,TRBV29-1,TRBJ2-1,TGCAGCGTTGAAACGGGAGTCCTTCAGCAGTTCTTC,CSVETGVLQQFF
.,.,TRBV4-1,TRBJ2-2,TGCGCCAGCAGCCAAGATCGGTCGGGAACCGGGGAGCTGTTTTTT,CASSQDRSGTGELFF
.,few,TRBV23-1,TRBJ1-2,TGCGCCAGCAGTCAAGCCGACAGAAATGGCTACACCTTC,CASSQADRNGYTF
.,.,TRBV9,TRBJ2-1,TGTGCCAGCAGCGTAAGGTCAGGGGGGTACAATGAGCAGTTCTTC,CASSVRSGGYNEQFF
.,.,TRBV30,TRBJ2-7,TGTGCCTACAGGGCCTCCCTTTGGGACGAGCAGTACTTC,CAYRASLWDEQYF
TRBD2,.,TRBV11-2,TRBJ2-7,TGTGCCAGCAGCTTATTGTTCGAGCGGGGATCCTACGAGCAGTACTTC,CASSLLFERGSYEQYF
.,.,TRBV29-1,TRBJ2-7,TGCAGCGTTGTAATCGCGGGTAACGAGCAGTACTTC,CSVVIAGNEQYF